This T cell receptor (beta chain) was retrieved from a study of blood T cell repertoires in COVID-19 (dated by TCRdb to between 2020 and 2021). Background on the whole study: Collaborator samples came from the United States, Italy and Spain and covered acute and convalescent phases of COVID-19. The repertoires were made available in a free public database intended to serve as a resource for research on the immune response to SARS-CoV-2. The samples were drawn from the first 160 participants of the ongoing ImmuneRACE study and from 1,254 subjects provided by 6 global collaborators. The dataset comprised deeply sampled blood TCRbeta repertoires from subjects exposed to, actively infected with, or recovered from COVID-19. The prospective study material was composed of cDNA or gDNA derived from T cells, B-cell-depleted T cells, or PBMCs. Sample metadata almost always included a de-identified subject ID, COVID-19 status, age in years and sex. Where available, HLA class I and class II types were obtained from metadata supplied by the sample provider rather than from assay-based typing.

Here V drops 0 bases and J drops 5 bases, and the junction holds 7 bases not matched to any gene. Sequences SGHRS (CDR1) and YFSETQ (CDR2) are obtained from the germline V gene. From the cysteine through the phenylalanine, the CDR3 covers 15 amino acids. Only the CDR3 portion is preserved as DNA: 45 bases, with reading frame beginning at the first base. Here is what the overall study found, with its caveats: Clinical and demographic metadata were provided uncurated, with the amount varying by source and participant.

Whole blood was collected in K2EDTA tubes by collaborating institutions according to the institutions' own protocols. For TCRbeta analysis, collaborator samples were shipped as frozen whole blood, as isolated PBMCs, or as DNA extracted from either sample type. On this clone itself: No antigen is known for it. No clone much larger than this one lies a single base away; base qualities are absent.

The immunoSEQ Assay, a bias-controlled multiplex PCR, was used to amplify TCRbeta CDR3 regions from genomic DNA. Per the original workflow: The number of nucleated cells in each sample was estimated by amplification of reference gene primers within the assay. To quantify the absolute abundance of each unique TCRbeta CDR3 rearrangement, sequence reads were collapsed and filtered. Productive Simpson clonality was computed per sample as the square root of Simpson's diversity index over productive rearrangements. TCRdb limited this immuneACCESS table to in-frame rearrangements with V and J called. A share of clones is missing; checked studies link under half to unresolved V genes, and the rest is unexplained. The DNA gave D and trimming, while V, J and clone size come from that table. For this sample the table gives about 26,000 clones, of which approximately 92% were detected only once. The biggest ten clones account for around 2.1% of the sample.

Sequencing was done on a sample of peripheral blood. The chain uses TRBV5-1 and TRBJ1-1; 7 middle bases align to TRBD1. The TCR sequence derives from a human donor in a cohort sampled during active COVID-19. The DNA reads TGCGCCAGCAGCTTGGAACGGGCAGGGGGAACTGAAGCTTTCTTT. The encoded protein is CASSLERAGGTEAFF.